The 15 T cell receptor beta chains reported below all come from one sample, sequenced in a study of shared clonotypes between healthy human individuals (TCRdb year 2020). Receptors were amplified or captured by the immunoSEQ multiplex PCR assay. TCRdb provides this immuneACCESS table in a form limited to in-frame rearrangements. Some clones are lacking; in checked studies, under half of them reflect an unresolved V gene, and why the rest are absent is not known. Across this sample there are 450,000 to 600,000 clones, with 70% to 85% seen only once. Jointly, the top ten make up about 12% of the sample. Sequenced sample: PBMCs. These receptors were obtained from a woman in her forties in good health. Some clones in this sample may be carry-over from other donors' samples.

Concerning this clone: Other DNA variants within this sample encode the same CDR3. The CDR3 protein is CASSLVGTYEQYF. The CDR3 coding sequence is TGTGCCAGCAGCTTAGTCGGGACCTACGAGCAGTACTTC. The rearrangement uses TRBV7-2 and TRBJ2-7; D possibly corresponds to TRBD2 (5 bases). The CDR3 loop spans 13 amino acids. Trimming stripped 1 base from V and 2 bases from J, with 6 bases between. CDR1 is SGHTA and CDR2 is FQGNSA in the germline V gene.

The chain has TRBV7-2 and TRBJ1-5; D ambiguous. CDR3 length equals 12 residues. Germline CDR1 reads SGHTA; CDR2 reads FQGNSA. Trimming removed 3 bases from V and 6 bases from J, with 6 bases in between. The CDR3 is CASSFQGQPQHF. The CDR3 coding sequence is TGTGCCAGCAGCTTCCAAGGTCAGCCCCAGCATTTT. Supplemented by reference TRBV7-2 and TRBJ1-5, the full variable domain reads GAGVSQSPSNKVTEKGKDVELRCDPISGHTALYWYRQSLGQGLEFLIYFQGNSAPDKSGLPSDRFSAERTGGSVSTLTIQRTQQEDSAVYLCASSFQGQPQHFGDGTRLSIL.

The CDR3 spells CASKGQGDSEAFF. Here the CDR3 DNA reads TGTGCCAGCAAAGGACAGGGCGACTCTGAAGCTTTCTTT. The V and J genes are TRBV2 and TRBJ1-1; 8 bases match TRBD1. The CDR3 sequence is 13 residues long. Germline CDR1 reads SNHLY; CDR2 reads FYNNEI. The V gene end was trimmed by 7 bases and the J gene end by 6 bases; junction bases not matched to a gene: 7. Full variable domain (rest looked up from reference TRBV2 and TRBJ1-1): EPEVTQTPSHQVTQMGQEVILRCVPISNHLYFYWYRQILGQKVEFLVSFYNNEISEKSEIFDDQFSVERPDGSNFTLKIRSTKLEDSAMYFCASKGQGDSEAFFGQGTRLTVV.

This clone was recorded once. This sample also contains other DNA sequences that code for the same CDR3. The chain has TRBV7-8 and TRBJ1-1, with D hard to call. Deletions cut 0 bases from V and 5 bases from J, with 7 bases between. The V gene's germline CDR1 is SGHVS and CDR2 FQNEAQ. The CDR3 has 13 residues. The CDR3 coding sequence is TGTGCCAGCAGCTTAGCGGGTGAGACTGAAGCTTTCTTT. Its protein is CASSLAGETEAFF.

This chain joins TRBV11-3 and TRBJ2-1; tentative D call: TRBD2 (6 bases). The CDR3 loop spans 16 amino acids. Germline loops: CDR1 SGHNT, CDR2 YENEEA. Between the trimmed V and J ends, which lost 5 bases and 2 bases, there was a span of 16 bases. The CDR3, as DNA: TGTGCCAGCAGCGAAAATAGCGGTCTAGCCTACAATGAGCAGTTCTTC. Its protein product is CASSENSGLAYNEQFF. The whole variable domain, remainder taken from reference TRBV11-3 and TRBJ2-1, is EAGVVQSPRYKIIEKKQPVAFWCNPISGHNTLYWYLQNLGQGPELLIRYENEEAVDDSQLPKDRFSAERLKGVDSTLKIQPAELGDSAVYLCASSENSGLAYNEQFFGPGTRLTVL.

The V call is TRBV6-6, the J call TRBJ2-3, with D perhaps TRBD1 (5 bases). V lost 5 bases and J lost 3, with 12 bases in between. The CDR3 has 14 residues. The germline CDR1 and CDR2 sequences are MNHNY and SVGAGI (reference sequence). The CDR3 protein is CASSQDMGTDTQYF. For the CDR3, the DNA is TGTGCCAGCAGTCAGGACATGGGAACAGATACGCAGTATTTT.

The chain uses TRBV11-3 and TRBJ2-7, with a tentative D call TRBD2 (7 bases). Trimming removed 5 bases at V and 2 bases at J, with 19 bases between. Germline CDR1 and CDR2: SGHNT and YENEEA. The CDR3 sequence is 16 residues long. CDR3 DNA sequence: TGTGCCAGCAGCCCTGGGGGGGCTAGCCGTACCTACGAGCAGTACTTC. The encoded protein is CASSPGGASRTYEQYF.

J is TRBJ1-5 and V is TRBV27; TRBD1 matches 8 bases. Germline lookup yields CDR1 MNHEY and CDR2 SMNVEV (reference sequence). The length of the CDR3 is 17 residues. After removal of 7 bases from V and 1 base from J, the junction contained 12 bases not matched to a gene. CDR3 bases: TGTGCCAGCAACCCAGACAGGGGTATTATGAGCAATCAGCCCCAGCATTTT. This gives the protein CASNPDRGIMSNQPQHF.

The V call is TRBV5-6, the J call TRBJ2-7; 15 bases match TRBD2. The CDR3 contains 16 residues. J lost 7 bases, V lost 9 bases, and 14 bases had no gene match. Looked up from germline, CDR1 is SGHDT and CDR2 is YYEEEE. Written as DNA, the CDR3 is TGTGCCACCTACCGGACTAGCGGGAGGGCCGGTGGAGAGCAGTACTTC. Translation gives CATYRTSGRAGGEQYF.

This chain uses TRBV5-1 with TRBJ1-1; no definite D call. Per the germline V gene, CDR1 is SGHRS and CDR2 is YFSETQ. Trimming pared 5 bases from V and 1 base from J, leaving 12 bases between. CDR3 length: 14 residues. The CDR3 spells CASRDTPGNTEAFF. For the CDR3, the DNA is TGCGCCAGCAGAGACACGCCCGGGAACACTGAAGCTTTCTTT.

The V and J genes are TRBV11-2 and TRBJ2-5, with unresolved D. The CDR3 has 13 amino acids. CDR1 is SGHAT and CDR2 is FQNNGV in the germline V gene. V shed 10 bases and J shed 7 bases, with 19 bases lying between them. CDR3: CATTDGYLGTQYF. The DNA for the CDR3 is TGTGCCACCACCGACGGATACCTTGGGACCCAGTACTTC. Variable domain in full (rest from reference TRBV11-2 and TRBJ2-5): EAGVAQSPRYKIIEKRQSVAFWCNPISGHATLYWYQQILGQGPKLLIQFQNNGVVDDSQLPKDRFSAERLKGVDSTLKIQPAKLEDSAVYLCATTDGYLGTQYFGPGTRLLVL.

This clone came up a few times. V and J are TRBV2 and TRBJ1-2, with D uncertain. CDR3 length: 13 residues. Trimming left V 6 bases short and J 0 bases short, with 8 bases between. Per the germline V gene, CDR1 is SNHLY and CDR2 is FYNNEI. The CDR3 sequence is CASSGPPNYGYTF. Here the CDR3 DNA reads TGTGCCAGCAGCGGACCTCCTAACTATGGCTACACCTTC.

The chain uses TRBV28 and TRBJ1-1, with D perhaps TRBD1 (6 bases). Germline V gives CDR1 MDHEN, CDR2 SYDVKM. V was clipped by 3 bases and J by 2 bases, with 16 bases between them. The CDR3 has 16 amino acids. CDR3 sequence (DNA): TGTGCCAGCAGTTTTGGGCAGGGGAGAGGTAACACTGAAGCTTTCTTT. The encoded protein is CASSFGQGRGNTEAFF.

The CDR3: CATSRDRGGDRGDTQYF. For the CDR3, the DNA is TGTGCCACCAGCAGAGATCGAGGCGGGGACCGTGGAGATACGCAGTATTTT. The V and J genes are TRBV15 and TRBJ2-3, with D perhaps TRBD2 (6 bases). V was clipped by 0 bases and J by 5 bases, with 18 bases between them. The germline V gene has CDR1 LNHNV and CDR2 YYDKDF (reference sequence). CDR3 length: 17 amino acids.

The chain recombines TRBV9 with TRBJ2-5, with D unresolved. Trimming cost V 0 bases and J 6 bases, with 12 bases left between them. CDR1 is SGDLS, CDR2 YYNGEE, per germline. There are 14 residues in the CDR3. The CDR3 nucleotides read TGTGCCAGCAGCGTAGCCATAGGCGAGAAGACCCAGTACTTC. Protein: CASSVAIGEKTQYF.